Shown below are 30 T cell receptor beta chains from a single sample sequenced in a study of blood T cells in healthy people across ages. Primed by a sample-barcoded 5' primer and a J-beta primer mix, a second PCR proceeded for roughly 7 to 11 cycles. TCRdb re-called the 5' RACE reads with MiXCR, one entry per CDR3 protein. The sample carries hundreds of thousands of distinct CDR3 sequences, 56% recorded once. Material: blood. These TCRs come from a man aged 35-49 years in good health.

The chain recombines TRBV11-2 with TRBJ2-7; 9 bases line up with TRBD2. The junction had 7 bases not matched to a gene; V was cut back by 2 bases and J by 5 bases. The germline gives CDR1 SGHAT, CDR2 FQNNGV. This CDR3 comprises 15 residues. DNA for the CDR3: TGTGCCAGCAGCTTATTGGGACTAGCCCGAAACGAGCAGTACTTC. Translation: CASSLLGLARNEQYF.

The rearrangement joins TRBV18 to TRBJ2-1; no definite D call. CDR3 length: 13 amino acids. CDR1 and CDR2 (germline): KGHSH, LQKENI. V shed 5 bases and J shed 6 bases, with 11 bases lying between them. The CDR3 nucleotides are TGTGCCAGCTCAGCGAAAGACGGCAATGAGCAGTTCTTC. It specifies CASSAKDGNEQFF.

The rearrangement uses TRBV4-3 and TRBJ2-1, with TRBD2 matching 10 bases. This CDR3 comprises 21 residues. The J segment lost 0 bases and the V segment lost 1 base, leaving 15 bases of the junction unmatched. Per the germline V gene, CDR1 is LGHNA and CDR2 is YSLEER. The CDR3 DNA reads as TGCGCCAGCAGCCAAGTGGTACCTAGCGGGAGTTCGTCGAGCTCCTACAATGAGCAGTTCTTC. The encoded protein is CASSQVVPSGSSSSSYNEQFF.

The sample holds one count of this clonotype. An end of the junction does not agree with germline; a read error may underlie this. V and J are TRBV24-1 and TRBJ2-5, with D uncertain. CDR3 length equals 16 residues. Germline V gives CDR1 KGHDR, CDR2 SFDVKD. CDR3: CTTSDTFAGREETQYF. The CDR3 DNA is TGTACCACCAGTGACACCTTCGCAGGAAGGGAAGAGACCCAGTACTTC.

This clonotype has more than one count but fewer than ten. The chain combines TRBV15 with TRBJ2-5; D assignment may be TRBD1 or TRBD2 (7 bases each). The V gene's germline CDR1 is LNHNV and CDR2 YYDKDF (reference sequence). V was shortened by 3 bases and J by 5 bases, with 13 bases between the two germline ends. The CDR3 spans 14 residues. For the CDR3, the DNA is TGTGCCACCAGCAGCCGACAGGGAGGGGAGACCCAGTACTTC. It specifies CATSSRQGGETQYF.

The CDR3 protein is CASSETGGIGYEQYF. In nucleotides, the CDR3 is TGTGCCAGCAGCGAAACAGGGGGCATTGGCTACGAGCAGTACTTC. The chain links TRBV28 to TRBJ2-7; 9 bases are shared with TRBD1. Germline trimming cut 6 bases from V and 3 bases from J; bases unmatched to any gene: 9. There are 15 residues in the CDR3. Germline V gene data show CDR1 as MDHEN and CDR2 as SYDVKM.

The gene calls are TRBV20-1 and TRBJ2-5; the match to TRBD2 covers 8 bases. The DNA end favors TRBJ2-7, so the J call may be wrong. CDR3 length: 17 residues. Germline-derived CDR1 and CDR2 are DFQATT and SNEGSKA (reference sequence). CDR3 in DNA: TGCAGTGCTGAAGCTCTGGACTGGGAGCGGGAGTTCAACGAGCAGTACTTC. Translating it yields CSAEALDWEREFNEQYF.

This clonotype was seen a handful of times. The chain is built from TRBV12-3 or TRBV12-4 and TRBJ2-6; the D gene is possibly TRBD1 (5 bases). This CDR3 contains 17 residues. V was clipped by 5 bases and J by 4 bases, with 18 bases between them. CDR3 coding DNA: TGTGCCAGCAGTACCCGACAGAATCCCAAGGGGGCCAACGTCCTGACTTTC. This encodes CASSTRQNPKGANVLTF.

This clonotype was seen ten or more times. The rearrangement uses TRBV5-6 and TRBJ2-5; no firm D call. The V and J ends lost 2 bases and 0 bases respectively, with 5 bases between them. CDR1 is SGHDT and CDR2 is YYEEEE in the germline V gene. This CDR3 contains 13 residues. CDR3 DNA sequence: TGTGCCAGCAGCTTAGGGAACCAAGAGACCCAGTACTTC. This sequence encodes CASSLGNQETQYF.

This chain uses TRBV9 with TRBJ2-3; possible D gene TRBD1, 6 bases. V lost 4 bases, J lost 5 bases, and 11 bases lay in between. The germline V gene encodes CDR1 SGDLS and CDR2 YYNGEE. CDR3 size: 13 residues. The CDR3 loop reads CASSLRGGDTQYF. The CDR3 coding sequence is TGTGCCAGCAGCCTACGAGGGGGAGATACGCAGTATTTT.

The J gene is TRBJ1-5, the V gene TRBV27; D gene ambiguous. The CDR3 runs to 12 residues. Trimming shortened V by 6 bases and J by 3 bases, and 6 bases separated the two germline ends. The germline gives CDR1 MNHEY, CDR2 SMNVEV (reference sequence). The CDR3 spells CASSRINQPQHF. For the CDR3, the DNA is TGTGCCAGCAGCCGTATCAATCAGCCCCAGCATTTT.

V and J are TRBV2 and TRBJ1-1; D is ambiguous. This CDR3 contains 14 residues. Looked up from germline, CDR1 is SNHLY and CDR2 is FYNNEI. Trimming stripped 1 base from V and 1 base from J, with 7 bases between. DNA for the CDR3: TGTGCCAGCAGTGAAGTGCCGGGGAACACTGAAGCTTTCTTT. It encodes CASSEVPGNTEAFF.

The rearrangement uses TRBV5-5 and TRBJ1-1, with unresolved D. V was trimmed by 1 base and J by 7 bases, leaving 17 bases between them. CDR1 is SGHKS, CDR2 YYEKEE, per germline (reference sequence). The CDR3 totals 15 residues. This CDR3 reads CASSLRQDPIGEAFF. In nucleotides, the CDR3 is TGTGCCAGCAGCTTGCGCCAGGACCCAATTGGTGAAGCTTTCTTT. Combining the CDR3 with reference TRBV5-5 and TRBJ1-1 gives the whole variable domain DAGVTQSPTHLIKTRGQQVTLRCSPISGHKSVSWYQQVLGQGPQFIFQYYEKEERGRGNFPDRFSARQFPNYSSELNVNALLLGDSALYLCASSLRQDPIGEAFFGQGTRLTVV.

This chain joins TRBV5-5 and TRBJ1-2; 7 nucleotides line up with TRBD1. This CDR3 spans 16 amino acids. Germline-derived CDR1 and CDR2 are SGHKS and YYEKEE (reference sequence). The V segment lost 1 base and the J segment 1 base; nucleotides outside the gene matches: 7. CDR3 residues: CASSLSRGGINYGYTF. The CDR3 DNA sequence: TGTGCCAGCAGCTTGAGCAGGGGGGGAATTAACTATGGCTACACCTTC.

The rearrangement links TRBV3-1 to TRBJ2-3; a weak D match, TRBD2 (5 bases). Germline V gives CDR1 LGHDT, CDR2 YNNKEL (reference sequence). Trimming removed 2 bases at V and 2 bases at J, with 17 bases between. There are 17 residues in the CDR3. The CDR3 bases are TGTGCCAGCAGCCAAATCGTCGGGGTTCCCGCCACAGATACGCAGTATTTT. Protein product: CASSQIVGVPATDTQYF.

This chain connects TRBV7-2 to TRBJ2-3, with 9 nucleotides matching TRBD1. This CDR3 comprises 16 residues. The germline gives CDR1 SGHTA, CDR2 FQGNSA. The ends lost 5 bases at V and 1 base at J; junction bases unmatched: 7. CDR3 DNA sequence: TGTGCCAGCAGCCCCCGGACAGGGGTAGGCACAGATACGCAGTATTTT. Its protein is CASSPRTGVGTDTQYF.

This clonotype was found once. This sequence joins TRBV14 and TRBJ2-5; 8 bases agree with TRBD2. V lost 5 bases to trimming and J lost 2 bases; unmatched junction nucleotides: 7. From germline, CDR1 is SGHDN and CDR2 FVKESK. The CDR3 consists of 15 residues. The CDR3 region is CASSETGGTQETQYF. The CDR3 DNA follows: TGTGCCAGCAGCGAGACGGGGGGGACTCAAGAGACCCAGTACTTC. The variable domain in full, with the rest retrieved from reference TRBV14 and TRBJ2-5, is EAGVTQFPSHSVIEKGQTVTLRCDPISGHDNLYWYRRVMGKEIKFLLHFVKESKQDESGMPNNRFLAERTGGTYSTLKVQPAELEDSGVYFCASSETGGTQETQYFGPGTRLLVL.

This clonotype appeared a single time. V is TRBV20-1 and J is TRBJ1-1; D ambiguous. The V gene lost 3 bases and the J gene lost 7 bases, with 12 bases spanning the gap. Germline lookup yields CDR1 DFQATT and CDR2 SNEGSKA (reference sequence). This CDR3 is 12 amino acids long. This CDR3 is CSASSDGGEAFF. CDR3 DNA: TGCAGTGCTAGTTCAGACGGAGGTGAAGCTTTCTTT.

The chain recombines TRBV20-1 with TRBJ2-7, with D possibly called TRBD1 or TRBD2 (5 bases each). The CDR3 is 13 residues long. Germline-derived CDR1 and CDR2 are DFQATT and SNEGSKA (reference sequence). V was trimmed by 6 bases and J by 1 base, leaving 13 bases between them. DNA of the CDR3: TGCAGTGCCCCCTCGAGGGGATCCTACGAGCAGTACTTC. Its protein product is CSAPSRGSYEQYF.

There are a few counts of this clonotype. This chain uses TRBV13 with TRBJ2-7; 14 bases match TRBD2. With 1 base clipped from V and 5 bases from J, the junction kept 4 bases outside the gene matches. The CDR3 extends over 16 amino acids. Germline V gives CDR1 PRHDT, CDR2 FYEKMQ (reference sequence). CDR3 DNA sequence: TGTGCCAGCAGCTTAGCTCAGGGACTAGCGGGAGACGAGCAGTACTTC. Translation: CASSLAQGLAGDEQYF. Full variable domain (outside the CDR3, taken from reference TRBV13 and TRBJ2-7): AAGVIQSPRHLIKEKRETATLKCYPIPRHDTVYWYQQGPGQDPQFLISFYEKMQSDKGSIPDRFSAQQFSDYHSELNMSSLELGDSALYFCASSLAQGLAGDEQYFGPGTRLTVT.

The genes are TRBV10-3 and TRBJ2-5, with 7 bases matching TRBD2. Looked up from germline, CDR1 is ENHRY and CDR2 is SYGVKD. This CDR3 region has 14 residues. The J segment lost 11 bases and the V segment lost 3 bases, leaving 12 bases of the junction unmatched. Here the CDR3 DNA reads TGTGCCATCAGTGACTTAAGCGGGGTCGGGGAGCAGTACTTC. Its protein is CAISDLSGVGEQYF.

This clonotype has only a few counts. The genes are TRBV3-1 and TRBJ1-2; D perhaps matches TRBD1 (6 bases). This CDR3 contains 15 residues. Per the germline V gene, CDR1 is LGHDT and CDR2 is YNNKEL (reference sequence). Trimming removed 4 bases at V and 3 bases at J, with 15 bases between. CDR3: CASSPQTGRYYGYTF. Written as DNA, the CDR3 is TGTGCCAGCAGCCCACAAACAGGGCGCTACTATGGCTACACCTTC. Complete variable domain (other parts from reference TRBV3-1 and TRBJ1-2): DTAVSQTPKYLVTQMGNDKSIKCEQNLGHDTMYWYKQDSKKFLKIMFSYNNKELIINETVPNRFSPKSPDKAHLNLHINSLELGDSAVYFCASSPQTGRYYGYTFGSGTRLTVV.

The rearrangement links TRBV2 to TRBJ1-2; D is perhaps TRBD1 (5 bases). The CDR3 runs to 12 residues. With 7 bases removed from V and 6 bases from J, the gap between germline ends came to 12 bases. Per the germline V gene, CDR1 is SNHLY and CDR2 is FYNNEI. This chain's CDR3 is CASTGRVHGYTF. The CDR3 region has the DNA TGTGCCAGCACCGGCAGGGTACATGGCTACACCTTC.

The rearrangement uses TRBV20-1 and TRBJ1-1; D is unresolved. The germline V gene has CDR1 DFQATT and CDR2 SNEGSKA (reference sequence). This CDR3 is built from 16 residues. V lost 2 bases, J lost 0 bases, and 16 bases lay in between. The CDR3 region is CSARPFSQPMNTEAFF. The CDR3 DNA is TGCAGTGCTAGACCCTTTTCACAGCCGATGAACACTGAAGCTTTCTTT.

In the case of this clonotype: The junction does not match germline at one end; this may be a read error. The rearrangement uses TRBV7-2 and TRBJ2-5, with 11 bases lining up with TRBD2. Germline CDR1 SGHTA, CDR2 FQGNSA. This CDR3 contains 12 residues. The CDR3 loop is CASSLAGGLQYF. The CDR3, as DNA: TGTGCCAGCAGCCTAGCGGGAGGCCTGCAGTACTTC.

V usage is TRBV29-1 and J usage is TRBJ1-2; a possible D gene is TRBD1 (5 bases). From germline, CDR1 is SQVTM and CDR2 ANQGSEA. The CDR3 spans 10 residues. Trimming stripped 4 bases from V and 6 bases from J, with 6 bases between. This chain's CDR3 is CSVVGDGYTF. The CDR3 nucleotides read TGCAGCGTTGTGGGGGATGGCTACACCTTC.

The V call is TRBV20-1, the J call TRBJ1-1, with 7 bases aligning to TRBD1. The CDR3 spans 15 residues. Germline loops: CDR1 DFQATT, CDR2 SNEGSKA (reference sequence). Germline trimming cut 5 bases from V and 6 bases from J; bases unmatched to any gene: 15. DNA of the CDR3: TGCAGTGCTTCGGGACAGTACCTTGGGGTCGCTGAAGCTTTCTTT. This codes for CSASGQYLGVAEAFF.

This chain uses TRBV9 with TRBJ2-3; D remains ambiguous. This CDR3 comprises 16 residues. Germline V gene lookup returns CDR1 SGDLS and CDR2 YYNGEE. Trimming took 4 bases from V and 0 from J, leaving 15 bases between them. The CDR3 DNA is TGTGCCAGCAGCCCTCGCGCCCTCACTAGCACAGATACGCAGTATTTT. Protein product: CASSPRALTSTDTQYF.

This clonotype was counted only a few times. The chain couples TRBV18 to TRBJ2-7; 9 nucleotides align to TRBD2. Germline V CDR1 and CDR2: KGHSH, LQKENI. This CDR3 comprises 18 residues. The ends lost 0 bases at V and 5 bases at J; junction bases unmatched: 14. The CDR3 region is CASSPPKGLAGVFHEQYF. The CDR3 DNA reads TGTGCCAGCTCACCACCGAAAGGGTTAGCGGGAGTATTCCACGAGCAGTACTTC.

V usage is TRBV27 and J usage is TRBJ2-7; D possibly matches TRBD1 or TRBD2 (5 bases each). The CDR3 contains 14 residues. Trimming left V 7 bases short and J 4 bases short, with 17 bases between. The germline V gene encodes CDR1 MNHEY and CDR2 SMNVEV (reference sequence). CDR3 sequence: CASTLRDALYEQYF. The CDR3 DNA sequence: TGTGCCAGCACCCTACGGGACGCCCTTTACGAGCAGTACTTC.